One sample yielded the 19 T cell receptor beta chains listed below, sequenced in a study of CD8+CD57+ T cells in acquired aplastic anemia. The study profiled TCR beta VDJ and CDR3 using genomic DNA as template. TCRdb passed the reads through MiXCR, listing each CDR3 protein once. The sample has more than 250,000 distinct CDR3 sequences; roughly three fifths are singletons. Material: sorted CD4+, CD8+, or CD8+CD57+ T cells (not recorded which) from PBMCs. Receptors were obtained from a human donor with severe aplastic anemia or a healthy control (not recorded which).

At least ten counts were recorded for this clonotype. J is TRBJ2-4 and V is TRBV12-3 or TRBV12-4; D possibly corresponds to TRBD1 (5 bases). Deletions cut 2 bases from V and 5 bases from J, with 13 bases between. This CDR3 spans 15 amino acids. The CDR3 protein is CASSLMQGTQNIQYF. In nucleotides, the CDR3 is TGTGCCAGCAGTTTAATGCAGGGAACCCAAAACATTCAGTACTTC.

The rearrangement uses TRBV20-1 and TRBJ2-1; D is undetermined. CDR3 length: 12 amino acids. Germline values: CDR1 DFQATT, CDR2 SNEGSKA (reference sequence). With 0 bases removed from V and 7 bases from J, the gap between germline ends came to 7 bases. The CDR3 is CSARDFKNEQFF. CDR3 DNA sequence: TGCAGTGCTAGAGATTTTAAGAATGAGCAGTTCTTC.

This clonotype was observed many times. V is TRBV2 and J is TRBJ1-1; perhaps TRBD1 as D (6 bases). This CDR3 is built from 13 residues. Germline lookup yields CDR1 SNHLY and CDR2 FYNNEI. The V gene lost 6 bases and the J gene lost 8 bases, with 16 bases spanning the gap. Here the CDR3 reads CASRGEGGAEAFF. In DNA, the CDR3 is TGTGCCAGCAGAGGTGAGGGGGGGGCGGAAGCTTTCTTT.

This clonotype was detected many times. This chain links TRBV6-1 with TRBJ1-2; a possible D gene is TRBD1 (6 bases). The CDR3 has 17 residues. The germline V and J ends were trimmed by 2 bases and 6 bases, with 22 bases remaining between them. Germline lookup yields CDR1 MNHNS and CDR2 SASEGT. Written as DNA, the CDR3 is TGTGCCAGCAGTGAACCCGGGATGGGGGGGGGCGGACATGGCTACACCTTC. It yields the protein CASSEPGMGGGGHGYTF.

The chain joins TRBV19 to TRBJ2-7; 7 nucleotides match TRBD1. V shed 8 bases, J shed 6 bases, and the junction held 13 bases outside the gene matches. Germline V gives CDR1 LNHDA, CDR2 SQIVND (reference sequence). The CDR3 has 14 residues. The CDR3 spells CASAATGKVSEQYF. The CDR3 DNA reads TGTGCCAGTGCCGCGACAGGGAAGGTTTCCGAGCAGTACTTC.

The chain employs TRBV2 and TRBJ2-5, with D hard to call. V lost 7 bases to trimming and J lost 5 bases, with 14 bases between them. Germline CDR1 and CDR2: SNHLY and FYNNEI. The CDR3 covers 13 residues. The DNA for the CDR3 is TGTGCCAGCACCCAGTTAGCCGGGGAGACCCAGTACTTC. Translation: CASTQLAGETQYF.

The sample holds a few counts of this clonotype. The rearrangement joins TRBV6-5 to TRBJ2-3; D might be TRBD1 or TRBD2, each matching 5 bases. The V gene's germline CDR1 is MNHEY and CDR2 SVGAGI. The V end was cut by 2 bases, the J end by 3 bases, with 12 bases between. The CDR3 sequence is 15 residues long. This CDR3 reads CASSYDPGRTDTQYF. CDR3 coding DNA: TGTGCCAGCAGTTACGACCCGGGGCGAACAGATACGCAGTATTTT.

This clonotype was detected many times. The V gene is TRBV7-8, the J gene TRBJ2-2; D is unresolved. The CDR3 covers 16 residues. Germline V gives CDR1 SGHVS, CDR2 FQNEAQ. V was clipped by 5 bases and J by 0 bases, with 13 bases between them. The CDR3 sequence is CASSRKTGPNTGELFF. For the CDR3, the DNA is TGTGCCAGCAGCCGTAAGACTGGCCCGAACACCGGGGAGCTGTTTTTT.

V gene TRBV19 combines with J gene TRBJ1-3; D unresolved. The V end lost 3 bases, the J end lost 0 bases, and 6 bases lay between the germline ends. The CDR3 has 14 amino acids. CDR1 and CDR2 from the germline V gene are LNHDA and SQIVND (reference sequence). CDR3 loop: CASSIKGSGNTIYF. CDR3 in DNA: TGTGCCAGTAGTATTAAGGGCTCTGGAAACACCATATATTTT.

This clonotype was counted once. An end of the junction does not agree with germline; a read error may underlie this. The gene calls are TRBV10-1 and TRBJ1-6, with unresolved D. CDR3 length: 13 residues. CDR1 is WNHNN and CDR2 is SYGVQD in the germline V gene (reference sequence). The CDR3 DNA sequence: TGCGTCAGCAGCGCGGGGTACAATTCACCCCTTCACTTT. Translated, it gives CVSSAGYNSPLHF.

The rearrangement links TRBV24-1 to TRBJ2-7; 7 nucleotides align to TRBD1. The CDR3 loop spans 15 amino acids. V shed 4 bases, J shed 4 bases, and the junction held 9 bases outside the gene matches. Germline V lookup: CDR1 KGHDR, CDR2 SFDVKD. The CDR3 DNA follows: TGTGCCACCAGTGACCACGGGACAGAAGGATACGAGCAGTACTTC. Its translation is CATSDHGTEGYEQYF.

This clonotype appeared many times. DNA for the CDR3: TGTGCCAGCAGCTTGAAGGGCGACTTAATTTACAATGAGCAGTTCTTC. It yields the protein CASSLKGDLIYNEQFF. This chain uses TRBV5-8 with TRBJ2-1; D unclear. CDR3 length: 16 amino acids. Deletions cut 1 base from V and 4 bases from J, with 15 bases between. Germline assignment: CDR1 SGHTS and CDR2 YDEGEE.

The chain uses TRBV20-1 and TRBJ1-1, with 10 bases that match TRBD1. With 6 bases clipped from V and 8 bases from J, the junction kept 9 bases outside the gene matches. The length of the CDR3 is 13 residues. The germline V gene has CDR1 DFQATT and CDR2 SNEGSKA (reference sequence). CDR3 protein: CSATDRGNREAFF. As DNA, the CDR3 is TGCAGTGCGACGGACAGGGGGAATAGAGAAGCTTTCTTT.

This clonotype was counted only a few times. The rearrangement links TRBV7-9 to TRBJ2-1; 13 bases align to TRBD2. Per the germline V gene, CDR1 is SEHNR and CDR2 is FQNEAQ (reference sequence). The CDR3 is 16 residues long. V shed 0 bases and J 7 bases; nucleotides not matched to a gene: 3. The DNA of the CDR3 is TGTGCCAGCAGCTTAGCGCTGACTAGCGGGAGGAATGAGCAGTTCTTC. Translation: CASSLALTSGRNEQFF.

This clonotype was found a few times. V is TRBV5-1 and J is TRBJ2-7, with TRBD1 identical over 11 bases. Per germline, CDR1 SGHRS and CDR2 YFSETQ. Trimming took 4 bases from V and 7 from J; bases not matched to a gene: 10. The CDR3 runs 15 residues. CDR3 amino acids: CASSLIGQGAEEQYF. The CDR3 nucleotides read TGCGCCAGCAGCCTGATCGGACAGGGGGCAGAGGAGCAGTACTTC.

The rearrangement uses TRBV20-1 and TRBJ2-3, with TRBD1 matching over 7 bases. Unmatched junction bases numbered 12, after V lost 5 bases and J lost 4 bases. Looked up from germline, CDR1 is DFQATT and CDR2 is SNEGSKA (reference sequence). The CDR3 has 15 amino acids. The CDR3 reads CSAPNRQGVSDTQYF. Here the CDR3 DNA reads TGCAGTGCTCCTAACAGACAGGGCGTCTCAGATACGCAGTATTTT.

V is TRBV5-1 and J is TRBJ2-3; 10 bases line up with TRBD1. The junction had 9 bases not matched to a gene; V was cut back by 0 bases and J by 11 bases. CDR3 length: 15 amino acids. Germline V gives CDR1 SGHRS, CDR2 YFSETQ. Here the CDR3 DNA reads TGCGCCAGCAGCTTGGCTGAGGACAGGGGGAATGAGCAGTATTTT. Its protein product is CASSLAEDRGNEQYF.

The chain uses TRBV2 and TRBJ2-7; TRBD1 might be the D (5 bases). This CDR3 contains 14 residues. Trimming stripped 6 bases from V and 0 bases from J, with 12 bases between. The germline gives CDR1 SNHLY, CDR2 FYNNEI. The CDR3 here is CASSSGCCSYEQYF. CDR3 nucleotide sequence: TGTGCCAGCAGCTCAGGGTGTTGCTCCTACGAGCAGTACTTC.

This clonotype has ten or more counts. This chain's CDR3 is CASRTRIEETQYF. The CDR3 nucleotides read TGTGCCAGCAGGACTCGGATAGAAGAGACCCAGTACTTC. The V gene is TRBV6-2 or TRBV6-3, the J gene TRBJ2-5; D uncertain. V was clipped by 6 bases and J by 3 bases, with 11 bases between them. The germline gives CDR1 MNHEY, CDR2 SVGEGT. The CDR3 totals 13 residues.